The entry below describes one TCR beta chain. Its target is unknown. The germline gives CDR1 LNHDA, CDR2 SQIVND (reference sequence). The CDR3 contains 13 residues. V dropped 3 bases and J dropped 3 bases, with 9 bases sitting between them. This sample stems from a study of beta chain features in type 1 diabetes. Study conclusions and caveats: TCRB CDR3s were moderately but significantly shorter in Type 1 diabetes patients in all four CD4+ subsets.

Of the isolated RNA, all was reverse transcribed, and so the sequenced material was expressed TCRB transcripts. Here immunoSEQ multiplex PCR was the method, and the copy in TCRdb shows in-frame clones only, minus some. The data contain about 160,000 clones, under 13% of them singletons. The chain carries TRBV19 and TRBJ2-7; D is unclear. This receptor was obtained from a man younger than 45 with type 1 diabetes. The sample consisted of central memory CD4+ T cells from blood. Here the CDR3 DNA reads TGTGCCAGTAGTATCGACATGGACTACGAGCAGTACTTC. Translation: CASSIDMDYEQYF.